The 20 T cell receptor beta chains below all came from one sample that was sequenced in a study of regulatory T cells in long-lasting Graves disease. Through Arm-PCR of CDR3 regions and iRepertoire HTBI primers, TCR beta libraries were built. MiXCR, run by TCRdb on the multiplex PCR reads, gives a single entry per CDR3 protein. The sample consists of hundreds of thousands of distinct CDR3 sequences, under 20% of them appearing once. Time point here: newly diagnosed GD, antithyroid drugs for less than 3 months. The TCR library used RNA extracted from PBMCs. These data were likewise used in another study, on T cells in Graves' hyperthyroidism and ophthalmopathy.

Sequencing was performed on peripheral blood mononuclear cells (PBMCs), taken at new diagnosis, from a patient treated with antithyroid drugs. The receptors derive from a woman under 40 with Graves disease.

This clonotype was counted at least ten times. The chain is built from TRBV28 and TRBJ2-3; D remains unclear. V lost 3 bases, J lost 3 bases, and 13 bases lay in between. From germline, CDR1 is MDHEN and CDR2 SYDVKM. The CDR3 is made up of 15 amino acids. The CDR3 DNA reads as TGTGCCAGCAGTTTTTCGGGTGTGGGGACAGATACGCAGTATTTT. Translation gives CASSFSGVGTDTQYF.

Many counts were recorded for this clonotype. This chain joins TRBV5-1 and TRBJ2-3; 7 bases align to TRBD2. Germline trimming cut 0 bases from V and 4 bases from J; bases unmatched to any gene: 2. Germline CDR1 is SGHRS and CDR2 is YFSETQ. This CDR3 region has 14 residues. The CDR3 nucleotides read TGCGCCAGCAGCTTGGGGGACTACGCAGATACGCAGTATTTT. Protein: CASSLGDYADTQYF.

This clonotype was recorded at least ten times. This sequence joins TRBV28 and TRBJ2-1; 7 positions match TRBD2. The trim removed 7 bases at V and 8 bases at J, leaving 20 bases unmatched. CDR3 length: 17 amino acids. Germline V gene lookup returns CDR1 MDHEN and CDR2 SYDVKM. The CDR3: CASTETLGGRGLYEQFF. CDR3 coding DNA: TGTGCCAGCACCGAAACCTTGGGCGGGAGAGGCCTCTATGAGCAGTTCTTC.

This clonotype has a count of ten or more. CDR3 nucleotide sequence: TGTGCCAGCAGCGGGACACTAAGCTCCTACGAGCAGTACTTC. Translated, it gives CASSGTLSSYEQYF. This sequence joins TRBV28 and TRBJ2-7; D perhaps matches TRBD1 (6 bases). Germline lookup yields CDR1 MDHEN and CDR2 SYDVKM. Trimming left V 6 bases short and J 0 bases short, with 12 bases between. This CDR3 is built from 14 residues. Looking up the rest from reference TRBV28 and TRBJ2-7 gives the full variable domain: DVKVTQSSRYLVKRTGEKVFLECVQDMDHENMFWYRQDPGLGLRLIYFSYDVKMKEKGDIPEGYSVSREKKERFSLILESASTNQTSMYLCASSGTLSSYEQYFGPGTRLTVT.

This clonotype was observed a few times. The CDR3 loop is CANRDPSSNEQFF. The DNA of the CDR3 is TGTGCCAACCGGGACCCCTCGTCGAATGAGCAGTTCTTC. The V gene is TRBV12-3 or TRBV12-4, the J gene TRBJ2-1; TRBD1 or TRBD2 may be the D gene (5 bases each). The CDR3 length is 13 residues. V lost 10 bases, J lost 7 bases, and 17 bases lay in between.

V and J are TRBV28 and TRBJ1-3; no definite D call. V was trimmed by 3 bases and J by 0 bases, leaving 9 bases between them. The CDR3 has 15 residues. Germline V gene lookup returns CDR1 MDHEN and CDR2 SYDVKM. As DNA, the CDR3 is TGTGCCAGCAGTTTGGCCAGCATCTCTGGAAACACCATATATTTT. Residues: CASSLASISGNTIYF.

This clonotype has a count of ten or more. The chain recombines TRBV6-2 or TRBV6-3 with TRBJ1-1; D may be TRBD1 (5 bases). V was cut by 4 bases and J by 3 bases, with 6 bases left in between. The germline CDR1 and CDR2 sequences are MNHEY and SVGEGT. The CDR3 sequence is 12 residues long. The DNA of the CDR3 is TGTGCCAGCAGTTCAGGGTACACTGAAGCTTTCTTT. This codes for CASSSGYTEAFF.

V usage is TRBV9 and J usage is TRBJ2-3, with a tentative D call TRBD2 (6 bases). The CDR3 has 13 residues. The V gene lost 0 bases and the J gene lost 4 bases, with 6 bases spanning the gap. The germline V gene encodes CDR1 SGDLS and CDR2 YYNGEE. The CDR3 loop reads CASSVGGADTQYF. CDR3 DNA sequence: TGTGCCAGCAGCGTAGGGGGGGCAGATACGCAGTATTTT.

This clonotype was counted at least ten times. The chain carries TRBV28 and TRBJ1-2; 12 bases match TRBD1. The CDR3 length is 15 residues. From germline, CDR1 is MDHEN and CDR2 SYDVKM. J was trimmed by 6 bases and V by 2 bases; bases with no gene match: 4. As DNA, the CDR3 is TGTGCCAGCAGTTTAAGCCGGGACAGGGGGCATGGCTACACCTTC. It translates to CASSLSRDRGHGYTF.

The sample holds many counts of this clonotype. V is TRBV7-8 and J is TRBJ2-5; 10 nucleotides align to TRBD2. CDR1 and CDR2 (germline): SGHVS, FQNEAQ. J lost 5 bases, V lost 4 bases, and 7 bases had no gene match. The CDR3 totals 15 residues. The CDR3 DNA reads TGTGCCAGCAGCTCCAGCGGGAGGGCCAGGGAGACCCAGTACTTC. This encodes CASSSSGRARETQYF.

The rearrangement joins TRBV20-1 to TRBJ2-5; TRBD1 is a possible D gene (6 bases). Germline-derived CDR1 and CDR2 are DFQATT and SNEGSKA (reference sequence). Trimming took off 7 bases at V and 2 bases at J, with 17 bases between the two ends. There are 14 residues in the CDR3. CDR3 nucleotide sequence: TGCAGTGGAACTGGCCCCAGGGGACAAGAGACCCAGTACTTC. Its protein is CSGTGPRGQETQYF.

This sequence joins TRBV11-2 and TRBJ1-1, with 9 bases lining up with TRBD1. V lost 3 bases, J lost 2 bases, and 13 bases stayed unmatched. The CDR3 covers 18 residues. Looked up from germline, CDR1 is SGHAT and CDR2 is FQNNGV. CDR3 residues: CASSFHRTGAYLNTEAFF. The DNA of the CDR3 is TGTGCCAGCAGCTTCCACCGGACAGGGGCATATTTAAACACTGAAGCTTTCTTT.

This clonotype was counted between two and nine times. This sequence may be a read error, since a much larger clone differs from it by one base. The chain recombines TRBV28 with TRBJ1-1, with D maybe TRBD1 (5 bases). This CDR3 has 16 residues. The germline CDR1 and CDR2 sequences are MDHEN and SYDVKM. The CDR3 sequence is CACSLWGFRGDTEAFF. The DNA for the CDR3 is TGTGCCTGCAGTTTATGGGGGTTTCGAGGTGACACTGAAGCTTTCTTT.

The sample holds a few counts of this clonotype. The J gene is TRBJ1-4, the V gene TRBV18; weak D call: TRBD1 (5 bases). Germline lookup yields CDR1 KGHSH and CDR2 LQKENI. The CDR3 extends over 16 amino acids. The germline V and J ends were trimmed by 0 bases and 8 bases, with 16 bases remaining between them. CDR3 in amino acids: CASSPPGAGNKEKLFF. The CDR3 DNA is TGTGCCAGCTCACCACCTGGCGCAGGGAACAAAGAAAAACTGTTTTTT.

The sample holds many counts of this clonotype. As DNA, the CDR3 is TGTGCCAGTTGGGACACCGGGGAGCTGTTTTTT. Amino acids: CASWDTGELFF. The chain carries TRBV12-3 or TRBV12-4 and TRBJ2-2; no reliable D call. The length of the CDR3 is 11 residues. The germline V and J ends were trimmed by 9 bases and 3 bases, with 5 bases remaining between them.

V and J are TRBV6-1 and TRBJ1-1; perhaps TRBD1 as D (6 bases). The CDR3 totals 13 residues. Trimming left V 6 bases short and J 4 bases short, with 12 bases between. CDR1 MNHNS and CDR2 SASEGT come from the germline V gene. The CDR3 DNA follows: TGTGCCAGCAGCCAGGGGATGGGCACTGAAGCTTTCTTT. Amino acids: CASSQGMGTEAFF.

This clonotype showed up just a few times. V is TRBV2 and J is TRBJ2-5; no definite D call. CDR1 is SNHLY, CDR2 FYNNEI, per germline. Trimming removed 11 bases from V and 2 bases from J, with 15 bases in between. This CDR3 is 13 amino acids long. CDR3 sequence (DNA): TGTGCCTCAAACCTGATGGAGCAAGAGACCCAGTACTTC. Its translation is CASNLMEQETQYF.

This clonotype was counted many times. The chain links TRBV20-1 to TRBJ2-7; D may be TRBD2 (5 bases). Germline V CDR1 and CDR2: DFQATT, SNEGSKA (reference sequence). V dropped 3 bases and J dropped 2 bases, with 8 bases sitting between them. This CDR3 comprises 12 residues. The CDR3 protein is CSASTGTYEQYF. CDR3 coding DNA: TGCAGTGCTAGTACGGGGACCTACGAGCAGTACTTC.

The chain combines TRBV7-8 with TRBJ1-1; 8 positions match TRBD1. This CDR3 contains 12 residues. Germline V gene data show CDR1 as SGHVS and CDR2 as FQNEAQ. V lost 5 bases to trimming and J lost 11 bases; unmatched junction nucleotides: 7. CDR3 DNA sequence: TGTGCCAGCAGCCTTCAACAGGGGGGGGCTTTCTTT. This gives the protein CASSLQQGGAFF.

At least ten counts were recorded for this clonotype. V usage is TRBV12-3 or TRBV12-4 and J usage is TRBJ2-5; 7 bases line up with TRBD2. The CDR3 has 17 residues. J lost 2 bases, V lost 4 bases, and 13 bases had no gene match. The CDR3 reads CASSSWRERLRQETQYF. CDR3 sequence (DNA): TGTGCCAGCAGTTCGTGGCGGGAGCGGTTGCGGCAAGAGACCCAGTACTTC.